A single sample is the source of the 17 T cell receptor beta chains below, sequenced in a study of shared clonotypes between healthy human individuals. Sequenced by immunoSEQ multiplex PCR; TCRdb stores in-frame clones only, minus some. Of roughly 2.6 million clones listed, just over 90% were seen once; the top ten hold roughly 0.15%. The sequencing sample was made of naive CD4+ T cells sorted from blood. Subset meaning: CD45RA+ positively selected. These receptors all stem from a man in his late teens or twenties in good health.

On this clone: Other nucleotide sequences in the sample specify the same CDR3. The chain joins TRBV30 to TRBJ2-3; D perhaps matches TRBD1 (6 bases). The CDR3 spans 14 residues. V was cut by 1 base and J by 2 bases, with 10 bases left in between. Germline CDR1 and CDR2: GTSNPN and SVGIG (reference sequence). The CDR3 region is CAWSGGPPTDTQYF. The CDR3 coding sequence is TGTGCCTGGAGTGGGGGGCCCCCCACAGATACGCAGTATTTT.

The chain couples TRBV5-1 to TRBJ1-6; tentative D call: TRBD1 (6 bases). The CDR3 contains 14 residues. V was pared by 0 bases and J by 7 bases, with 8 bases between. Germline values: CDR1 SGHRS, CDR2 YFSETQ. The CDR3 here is CASSLDRENSPLHF. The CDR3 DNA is TGCGCCAGCAGCTTGGACAGGGAAAATTCACCCCTCCACTTT.

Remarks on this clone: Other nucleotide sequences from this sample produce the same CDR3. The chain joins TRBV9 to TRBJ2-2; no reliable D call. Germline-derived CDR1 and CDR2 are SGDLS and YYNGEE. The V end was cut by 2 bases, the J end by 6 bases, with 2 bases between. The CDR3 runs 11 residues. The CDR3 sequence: CASSVAGELFF. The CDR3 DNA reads TGTGCCAGCAGCGTTGCCGGGGAGCTGTTTTTT.

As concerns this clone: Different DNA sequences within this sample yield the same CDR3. CDR3 residues: CASSGQNYEQYF. The CDR3 bases are TGTGCCAGCAGTGGACAGAACTACGAGCAGTACTTC. The chain links TRBV2 to TRBJ2-7; D is possibly TRBD1 (5 bases). The CDR3 extends over 12 amino acids. The germline V and J ends were trimmed by 4 bases and 3 bases, with 7 bases remaining between them. The germline V gene encodes CDR1 SNHLY and CDR2 FYNNEI.

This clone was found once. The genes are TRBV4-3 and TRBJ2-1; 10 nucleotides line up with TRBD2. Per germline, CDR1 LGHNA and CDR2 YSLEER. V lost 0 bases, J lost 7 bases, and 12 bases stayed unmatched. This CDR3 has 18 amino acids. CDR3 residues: CASSQESAGASGSNEQFF. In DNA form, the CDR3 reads TGCGCCAGCAGCCAAGAATCGGCCGGGGCTAGCGGGAGTAATGAGCAGTTCTTC.

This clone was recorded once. The DNA of the CDR3 is TGTGCCAGCAGCTTAGATGGACAGGGGGCTATCAACTATGGCTACACCTTC. This sequence encodes CASSLDGQGAINYGYTF. The chain recombines TRBV11-2 with TRBJ1-2; 11 bases are a match to TRBD1. This CDR3 contains 17 residues. Germline CDR1 SGHAT, CDR2 FQNNGV. Trimming at V came to 0 bases and at J to 2 bases, leaving 5 bases not matched to a gene. Full variable domain (rest looked up from reference TRBV11-2 and TRBJ1-2): EAGVAQSPRYKIIEKRQSVAFWCNPISGHATLYWYQQILGQGPKLLIQFQNNGVVDDSQLPKDRFSAERLKGVDSTLKIQPAKLEDSAVYLCASSLDGQGAINYGYTFGSGTRLTVV.

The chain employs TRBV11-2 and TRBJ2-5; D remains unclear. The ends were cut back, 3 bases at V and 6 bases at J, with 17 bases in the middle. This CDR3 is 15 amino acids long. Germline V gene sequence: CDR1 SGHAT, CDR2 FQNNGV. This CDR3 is CASSFTDHWLQTQYF. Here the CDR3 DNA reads TGTGCCAGCAGCTTTACGGACCATTGGCTTCAGACCCAGTACTTC.

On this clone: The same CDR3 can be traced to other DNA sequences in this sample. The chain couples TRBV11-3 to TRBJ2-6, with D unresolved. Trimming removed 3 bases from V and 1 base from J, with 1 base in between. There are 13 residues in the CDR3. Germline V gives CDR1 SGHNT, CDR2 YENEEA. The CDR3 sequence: CASSLSGANVLTF. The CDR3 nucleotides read TGTGCCAGCAGCTTGTCTGGGGCCAACGTCCTGACTTTC.

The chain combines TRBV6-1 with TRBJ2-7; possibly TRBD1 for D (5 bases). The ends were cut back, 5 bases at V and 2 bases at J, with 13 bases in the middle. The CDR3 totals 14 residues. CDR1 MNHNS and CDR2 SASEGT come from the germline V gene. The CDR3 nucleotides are TGTGCCAGCAGTAGTACAGGCCTTGCCTACGAGCAGTACTTC. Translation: CASSSTGLAYEQYF.

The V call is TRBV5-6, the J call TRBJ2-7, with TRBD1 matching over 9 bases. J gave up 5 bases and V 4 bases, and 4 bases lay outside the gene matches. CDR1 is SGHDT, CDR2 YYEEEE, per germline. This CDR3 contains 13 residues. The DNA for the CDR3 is TGTGCCAGCAGCACGGGACAGGGAGACGAGCAGTACTTC. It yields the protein CASSTGQGDEQYF.

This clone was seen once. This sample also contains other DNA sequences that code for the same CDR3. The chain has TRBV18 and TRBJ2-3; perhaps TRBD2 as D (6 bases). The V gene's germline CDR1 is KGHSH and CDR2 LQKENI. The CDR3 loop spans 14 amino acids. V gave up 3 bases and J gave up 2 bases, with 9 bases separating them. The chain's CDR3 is CASSPSGVTDTQYF. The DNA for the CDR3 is TGTGCCAGCTCACCTTCGGGAGTCACAGATACGCAGTATTTT.

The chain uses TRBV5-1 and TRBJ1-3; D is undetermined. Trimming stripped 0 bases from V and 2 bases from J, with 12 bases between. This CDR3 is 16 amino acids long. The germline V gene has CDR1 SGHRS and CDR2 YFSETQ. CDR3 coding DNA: TGCGCCAGCAGCTTGGCCGGACCCATCGCTGGAAACACCATATATTTT. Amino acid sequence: CASSLAGPIAGNTIYF.

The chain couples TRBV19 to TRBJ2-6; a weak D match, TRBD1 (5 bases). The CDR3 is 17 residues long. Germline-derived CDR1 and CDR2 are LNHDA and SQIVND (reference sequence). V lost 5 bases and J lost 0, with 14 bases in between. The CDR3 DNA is TGTGCCAGTAGTCCGCCGGACATACCCTCTGGGGCCAACGTCCTGACTTTC. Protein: CASSPPDIPSGANVLTF.

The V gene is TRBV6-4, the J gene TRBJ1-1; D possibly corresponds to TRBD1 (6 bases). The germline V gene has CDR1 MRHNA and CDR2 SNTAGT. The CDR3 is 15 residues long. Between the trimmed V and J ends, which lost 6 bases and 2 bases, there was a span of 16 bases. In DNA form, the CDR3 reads TGTGCCAGCAGGTCCACAGGGCAGGGTAACACTGAAGCTTTCTTT. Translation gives CASRSTGQGNTEAFF.

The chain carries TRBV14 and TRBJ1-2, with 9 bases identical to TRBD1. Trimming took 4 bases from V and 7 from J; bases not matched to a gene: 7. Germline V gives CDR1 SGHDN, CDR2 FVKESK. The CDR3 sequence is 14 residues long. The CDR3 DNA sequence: TGTGCCAGCAGCCTCGGACAGGGGATTAGTGGCTACACCTTC. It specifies CASSLGQGISGYTF.

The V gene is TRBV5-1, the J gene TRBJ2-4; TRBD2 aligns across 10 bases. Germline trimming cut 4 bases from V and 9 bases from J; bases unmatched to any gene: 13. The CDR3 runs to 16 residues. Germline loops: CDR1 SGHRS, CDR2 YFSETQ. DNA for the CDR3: TGCGCCAGCAGCCCTGGAGCTAGCGGGAGCAGTTTCATTCAGTACTTC. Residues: CASSPGASGSSFIQYF. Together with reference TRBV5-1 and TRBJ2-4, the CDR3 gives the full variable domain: KAGVTQTPRYLIKTRGQQVTLSCSPISGHRSVSWYQQTPGQGLQFLFEYFSETQRNKGNFPGRFSGRQFSNSRSEMNVSTLELGDSALYLCASSPGASGSSFIQYFGAGTRLSVL.

The CDR3 region is CASSALGNTIYF. CDR3 bases: TGTGCCAGCAGTGCGCTAGGAAACACCATATATTTT. The V and J genes are TRBV2 and TRBJ1-3; D unclear. This CDR3 comprises 12 residues. V was shortened by 4 bases and J by 4 bases, with 5 bases between the two germline ends. The germline gives CDR1 SNHLY, CDR2 FYNNEI.